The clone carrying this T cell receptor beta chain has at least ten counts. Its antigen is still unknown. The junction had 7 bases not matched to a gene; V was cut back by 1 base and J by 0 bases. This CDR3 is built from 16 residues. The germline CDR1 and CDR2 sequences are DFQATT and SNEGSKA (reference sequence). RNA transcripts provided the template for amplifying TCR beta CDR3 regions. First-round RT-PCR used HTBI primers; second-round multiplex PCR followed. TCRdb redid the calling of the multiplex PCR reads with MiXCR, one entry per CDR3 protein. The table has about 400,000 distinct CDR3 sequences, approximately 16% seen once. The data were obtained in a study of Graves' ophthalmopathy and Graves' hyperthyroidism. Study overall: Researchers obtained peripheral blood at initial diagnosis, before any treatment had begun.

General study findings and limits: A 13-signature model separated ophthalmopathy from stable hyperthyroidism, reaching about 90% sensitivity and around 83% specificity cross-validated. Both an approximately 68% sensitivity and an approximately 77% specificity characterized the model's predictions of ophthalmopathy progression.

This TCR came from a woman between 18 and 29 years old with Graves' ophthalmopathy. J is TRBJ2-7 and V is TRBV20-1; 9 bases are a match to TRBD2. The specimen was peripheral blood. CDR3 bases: TGCAGTGCTAGAGCGGTAGCGGGGGCCCTCTCCTACGAGCAGTACTTC. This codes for CSARAVAGALSYEQYF.